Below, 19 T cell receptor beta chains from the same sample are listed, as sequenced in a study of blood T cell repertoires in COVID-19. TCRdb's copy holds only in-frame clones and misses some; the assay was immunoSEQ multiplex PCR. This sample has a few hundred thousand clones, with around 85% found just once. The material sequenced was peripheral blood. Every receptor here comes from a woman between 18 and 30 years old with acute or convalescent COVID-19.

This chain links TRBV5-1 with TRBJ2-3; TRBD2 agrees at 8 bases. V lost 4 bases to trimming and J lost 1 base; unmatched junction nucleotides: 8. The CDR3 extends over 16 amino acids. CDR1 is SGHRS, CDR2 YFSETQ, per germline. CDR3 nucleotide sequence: TGCGCCAGCAGCGCAACGCGGGGGGCTGGCACAGATACGCAGTATTTT. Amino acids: CASSATRGAGTDTQYF. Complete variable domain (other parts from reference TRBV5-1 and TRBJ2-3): KAGVTQTPRYLIKTRGQQVTLSCSPISGHRSVSWYQQTPGQGLQFLFEYFSETQRNKGNFPGRFSGRQFSNSRSEMNVSTLELGDSALYLCASSATRGAGTDTQYFGPGTRLTVL.

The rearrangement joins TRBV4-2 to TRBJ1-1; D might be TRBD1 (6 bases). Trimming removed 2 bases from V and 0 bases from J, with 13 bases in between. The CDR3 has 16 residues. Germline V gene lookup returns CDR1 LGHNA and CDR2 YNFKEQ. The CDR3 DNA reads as TGTGCCAGCAGCCAACTACAGGGTGGAATGAACACTGAAGCTTTCTTT. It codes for CASSQLQGGMNTEAFF.

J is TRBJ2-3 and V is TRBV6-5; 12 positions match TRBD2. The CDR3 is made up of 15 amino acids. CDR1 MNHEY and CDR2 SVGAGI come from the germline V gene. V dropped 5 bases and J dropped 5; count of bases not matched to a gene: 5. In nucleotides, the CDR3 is TGTGCCAGCAGTAGACTAGCGGGAGAAGAAGATACGCAGTATTTT. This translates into CASSRLAGEEDTQYF.

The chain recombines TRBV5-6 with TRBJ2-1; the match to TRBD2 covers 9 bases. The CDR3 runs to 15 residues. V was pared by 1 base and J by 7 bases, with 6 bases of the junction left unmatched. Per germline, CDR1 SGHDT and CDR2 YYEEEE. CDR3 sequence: CASSLRIAGVNEQFF. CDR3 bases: TGTGCCAGCAGCTTGAGGATAGCGGGGGTAAATGAGCAGTTCTTC. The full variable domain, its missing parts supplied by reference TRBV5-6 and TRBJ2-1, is DAGVTQSPTHLIKTRGQQVTLRCSPKSGHDTVSWYQQALGQGPQFIFQYYEEEERQRGNFPDRFSGHQFPNYSSELNVNALLLGDSALYLCASSLRIAGVNEQFFGPGTRLTVL.

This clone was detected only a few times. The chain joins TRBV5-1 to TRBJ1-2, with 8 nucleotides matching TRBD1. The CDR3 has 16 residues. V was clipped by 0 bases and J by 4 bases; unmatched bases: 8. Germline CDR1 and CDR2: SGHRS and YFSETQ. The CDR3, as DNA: TGCGCCAGCAGCTTGGATGCAGGGGGCATTAGCTATGGCTACACCTTC. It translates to CASSLDAGGISYGYTF.

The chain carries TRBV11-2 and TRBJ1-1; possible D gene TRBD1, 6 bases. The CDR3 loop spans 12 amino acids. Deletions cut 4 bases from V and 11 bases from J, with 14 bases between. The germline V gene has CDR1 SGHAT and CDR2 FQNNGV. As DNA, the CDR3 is TGTGCCAGCAGCTCCGAGGGGGGGCGGGCTTTCTTT. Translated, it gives CASSSEGGRAFF.

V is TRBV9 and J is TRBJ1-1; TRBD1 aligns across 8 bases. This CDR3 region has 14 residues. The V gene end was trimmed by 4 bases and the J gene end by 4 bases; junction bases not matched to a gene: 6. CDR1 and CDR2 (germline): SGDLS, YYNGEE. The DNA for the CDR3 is TGTGCCAGCAGCAGACAGGGGCAGGGCACTGAAGCTTTCTTT. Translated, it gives CASSRQGQGTEAFF.

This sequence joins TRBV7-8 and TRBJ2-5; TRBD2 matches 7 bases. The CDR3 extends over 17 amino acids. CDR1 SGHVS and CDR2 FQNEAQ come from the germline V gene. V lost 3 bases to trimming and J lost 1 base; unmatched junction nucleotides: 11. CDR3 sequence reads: CASSFTTGLPLQETQYF. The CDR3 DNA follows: TGTGCCAGCAGCTTCACAACGGGACTACCACTCCAAGAGACCCAGTACTTC.

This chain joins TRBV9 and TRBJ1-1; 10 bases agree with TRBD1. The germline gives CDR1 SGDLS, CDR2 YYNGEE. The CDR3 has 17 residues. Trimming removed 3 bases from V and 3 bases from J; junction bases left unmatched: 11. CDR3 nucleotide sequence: TGTGCCAGCAGCGCCTTCCGGGACAGGGGAGCCCACACTGAAGCTTTCTTT. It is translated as CASSAFRDRGAHTEAFF.

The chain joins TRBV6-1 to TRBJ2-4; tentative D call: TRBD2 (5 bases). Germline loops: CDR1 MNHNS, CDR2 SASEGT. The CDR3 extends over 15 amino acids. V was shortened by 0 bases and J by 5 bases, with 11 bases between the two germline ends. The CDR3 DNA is TGTGCCAGCAGTGAAGCGCGAGGGCTGGAAAACATTCAGTACTTC. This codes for CASSEARGLENIQYF.

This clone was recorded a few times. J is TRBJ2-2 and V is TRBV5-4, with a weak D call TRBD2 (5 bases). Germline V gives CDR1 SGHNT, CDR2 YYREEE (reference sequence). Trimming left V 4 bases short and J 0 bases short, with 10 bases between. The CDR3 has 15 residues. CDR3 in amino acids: CASSPDFANTGELFF. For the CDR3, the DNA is TGTGCCAGCAGCCCGGACTTCGCGAACACCGGGGAGCTGTTTTTT.

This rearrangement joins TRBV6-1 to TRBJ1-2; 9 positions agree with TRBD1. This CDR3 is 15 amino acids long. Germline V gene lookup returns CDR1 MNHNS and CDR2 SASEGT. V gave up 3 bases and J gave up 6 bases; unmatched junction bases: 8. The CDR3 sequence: CASSEETGGFDGYTF. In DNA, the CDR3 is TGTGCCAGCAGTGAGGAAACAGGGGGCTTTGATGGCTACACCTTC.

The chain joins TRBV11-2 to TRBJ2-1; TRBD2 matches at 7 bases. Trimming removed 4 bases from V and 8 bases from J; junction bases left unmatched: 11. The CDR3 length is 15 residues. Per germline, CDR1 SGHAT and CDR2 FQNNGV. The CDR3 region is CASSYLGLVGDEQFF. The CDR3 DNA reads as TGTGCCAGCAGCTACCTAGGACTAGTTGGTGATGAGCAGTTCTTC.

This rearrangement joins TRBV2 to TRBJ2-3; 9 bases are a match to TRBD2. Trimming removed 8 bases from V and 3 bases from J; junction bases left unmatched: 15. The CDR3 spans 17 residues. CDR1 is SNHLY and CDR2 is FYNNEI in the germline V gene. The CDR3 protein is CASWPGGSGGPTDTQYF. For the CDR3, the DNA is TGTGCCAGCTGGCCCGGGGGGAGCGGGGGGCCTACAGATACGCAGTATTTT.

For the CDR3, the DNA is TGTGCCAGTAGTATTGGGGGGGCCACCTACGAGCAGTACTTC. Translated: CASSIGGATYEQYF. The chain has TRBV19 and TRBJ2-7; D may be TRBD2 (7 bases). V lost 3 bases to trimming and J lost 2 bases, with 11 bases between them. The CDR3 consists of 14 residues. Germline V gives CDR1 LNHDA, CDR2 SQIVND (reference sequence).

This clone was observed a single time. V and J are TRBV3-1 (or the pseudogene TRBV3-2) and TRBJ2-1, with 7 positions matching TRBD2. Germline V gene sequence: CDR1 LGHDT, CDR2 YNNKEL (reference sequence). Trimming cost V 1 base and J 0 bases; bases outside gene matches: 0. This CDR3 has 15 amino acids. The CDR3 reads CASSQAGGSYNEQFF. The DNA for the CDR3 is TGTGCCAGCAGCCAAGCGGGGGGCTCCTACAATGAGCAGTTCTTC.

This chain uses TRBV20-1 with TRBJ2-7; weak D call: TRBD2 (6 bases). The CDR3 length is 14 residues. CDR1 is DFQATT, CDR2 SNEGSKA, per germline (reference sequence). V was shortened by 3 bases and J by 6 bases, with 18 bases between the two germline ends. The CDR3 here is CSASRLGWGSEQYF. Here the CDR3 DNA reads TGCAGTGCTAGTAGACTAGGCTGGGGCTCCGAGCAGTACTTC.

CDR3 sequence reads: CASSAEDEQYF. The CDR3 DNA reads as TGTGCCAGCAGTGCCGAGGACGAGCAGTACTTC. The V and J genes are TRBV2 and TRBJ2-7; D is undetermined. The V end lost 4 bases, the J end lost 5 bases, and 6 bases lay between the germline ends. From germline, CDR1 is SNHLY and CDR2 FYNNEI. This CDR3 spans 11 amino acids.

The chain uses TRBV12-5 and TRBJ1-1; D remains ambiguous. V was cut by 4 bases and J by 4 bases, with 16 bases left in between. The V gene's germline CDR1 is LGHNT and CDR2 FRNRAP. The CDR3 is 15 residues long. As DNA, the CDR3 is TGTGCTAGTGGTTCCAGCCGGGGTGTCTCCACTGAAGCTTTCTTT. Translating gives CASGSSRGVSTEAFF.